The next 31 T cell receptor beta chains were all read from a single sample in a study of T-cell memory formation after mild COVID-19. TCRdb called the 5' RACE reads again in MiXCR, with one record for every CDR3 protein. The table includes approximately 210,000 distinct CDR3 sequences, about 18% detected once. Sequences were obtained from PBMCs or a T cell subset sorted from them (not recorded which). Receptors were obtained from an adult woman who had mild COVID-19 (a few samples of this study predate the infection). Cell type and time point are not known.

This clonotype was detected many times. This chain connects TRBV12-3 or TRBV12-4 to TRBJ2-5; maybe TRBD1 (7 bases). Trimming left V 6 bases short and J 4 bases short, with 18 bases between. The CDR3 runs to 15 residues. This CDR3 reads CASRRQGGQSETQYF. DNA for the CDR3: TGTGCCAGCAGGCGCCAGGGGGGACAGTCAGAGACCCAGTACTTC.

This clonotype was observed a handful of times. The gene calls are TRBV4-1 and TRBJ1-5; D gene ambiguous. Trimming shortened V by 2 bases and J by 9 bases, and 8 bases separated the two germline ends. CDR3 size: 12 residues. Germline CDR1 and CDR2: MGHRA and YSYEKL. The chain's CDR3 is CASSQSGGPQHF. In DNA, the CDR3 is TGCGCCAGCAGCCAATCGGGTGGGCCCCAGCATTTT.

There are a few counts of this clonotype. The chain links TRBV29-1 to TRBJ2-3; the D gene could be TRBD1 or TRBD2 (5 bases each). This CDR3 contains 13 residues. Germline CDR1 and CDR2: SQVTM and ANQGSEA. Trimming removed 7 bases at V and 4 bases at J, with 15 bases between. This CDR3 is CSGGQGRADTQYF. The CDR3 coding sequence is TGCAGCGGAGGGCAGGGTAGAGCAGATACGCAGTATTTT.

The J gene is TRBJ2-5, the V gene TRBV20-1; tentative D call: TRBD1 (5 bases). CDR1 and CDR2 from the germline V gene are DFQATT and SNEGSKA (reference sequence). The V end lost 5 bases, the J end lost 4 bases, and 14 bases lay between the germline ends. The CDR3 covers 13 residues. In nucleotides, the CDR3 is TGCAGTGCTCACGTGCGGACATCAGAGACCCAGTACTTC. It codes for CSAHVRTSETQYF.

J is TRBJ2-3 and V is TRBV6-6, with 8 bases that match TRBD2. This CDR3 region has 15 residues. Germline values: CDR1 MNHNY, CDR2 SVGAGI (reference sequence). J lost 3 bases, V lost 7 bases, and 9 bases had no gene match. DNA of the CDR3: TGTGCCAGCACAACCCGTAGCGGGATAACAGATACGCAGTATTTT. This encodes CASTTRSGITDTQYF.

The chain combines TRBV2 with TRBJ2-2, with 8 bases lining up with TRBD1. The CDR3 extends over 15 amino acids. Per the germline V gene, CDR1 is SNHLY and CDR2 is FYNNEI. Trimming at V came to 4 bases and at J to 4 bases, leaving 5 bases not matched to a gene. The CDR3 sequence is CASSGTGPPTGELFF. CDR3 DNA: TGTGCCAGCAGTGGGACAGGGCCCCCCACCGGGGAGCTGTTTTTT. Complete variable domain (other parts from reference TRBV2 and TRBJ2-2): EPEVTQTPSHQVTQMGQEVILRCVPISNHLYFYWYRQILGQKVEFLVSFYNNEISEKSEIFDDQFSVERPDGSNFTLKIRSTKLEDSAMYFCASSGTGPPTGELFFGEGSRLTVL.

In nucleotides, the CDR3 is TGCGCCAGCAGTCAATATCCAGGGTCCTACGAGCAGTACTTC. The encoded protein is CASSQYPGSYEQYF. This chain links TRBV23-1 with TRBJ2-7; TRBD1 might be the D (5 bases). TRBV23-1 is an ORF, and what it does is uncertain. This CDR3 has 14 residues. Trimming took off 1 base at V and 1 base at J, with 8 bases between the two ends.

The gene calls are TRBV7-2 and TRBJ2-5, with 9 bases fitting TRBD2. The V gene end was trimmed by 5 bases and the J gene end by 7 bases; junction bases not matched to a gene: 17. CDR3 length equals 17 residues. Germline V gives CDR1 SGHTA, CDR2 FQGNSA. CDR3 sequence: CASSPSALAGVGGTQYF. The DNA for the CDR3 is TGTGCCAGCAGCCCGTCCGCTTTAGCGGGAGTTGGTGGGACCCAGTACTTC.

This clonotype was counted a few times. The gene calls are TRBV12-3 or TRBV12-4 and TRBJ1-2; TRBD1 agrees at 8 bases. The CDR3 totals 13 residues. Trimming at V came to 6 bases and at J to 5 bases, leaving 5 bases not matched to a gene. The CDR3 sequence: CASRPGGEYGYTF. The DNA of the CDR3 is TGTGCCAGCAGACCAGGGGGCGAATATGGCTACACCTTC.

The chain combines TRBV6-6 with TRBJ2-5, with 7 nucleotides matching TRBD2. The CDR3 runs to 14 residues. The V segment lost 6 bases and the J segment 5 bases; nucleotides outside the gene matches: 9. The germline V gene encodes CDR1 MNHNY and CDR2 SVGAGI (reference sequence). The CDR3 nucleotides are TGTGCCAGCAGGCCGGGGGGAACGGGTGAGACCCAGTACTTC. Translated, it gives CASRPGGTGETQYF.

This clonotype was observed many times. The chain links TRBV5-1 to TRBJ2-7; D not certain. CDR1 is SGHRS, CDR2 YFSETQ, per germline. V lost 4 bases to trimming and J lost 2 bases, with 16 bases between them. This CDR3 is 15 amino acids long. This chain's CDR3 is CASSQSSAGPYEQYF. CDR3 in DNA: TGCGCCAGCAGCCAGTCTTCTGCAGGACCCTACGAGCAGTACTTC.

V and J are TRBV24-1 and TRBJ1-5; the match to TRBD1 covers 9 bases. This CDR3 region has 16 residues. CDR1 and CDR2 from the germline V gene are KGHDR and SFDVKD. Germline trimming cut 4 bases from V and 1 base from J; bases unmatched to any gene: 4. The DNA of the CDR3 is TGTGCCACCAGTGACCAAGGGACAGGGAGCAATCAGCCCCAGCATTTT. Translating it yields CATSDQGTGSNQPQHF.

This clonotype has more than one count but fewer than ten. The chain links TRBV19 to TRBJ2-5; no firm D call. Trimming pared 9 bases from V and 7 bases from J, leaving 12 bases between. The CDR3 length is 11 residues. From germline, CDR1 is LNHDA and CDR2 SQIVND (reference sequence). The CDR3 nucleotides are TGTGCCAGCCAGATGAAGGGGACCCAGTACTTC. Its translation is CASQMKGTQYF. Full variable domain (rest looked up from reference TRBV19 and TRBJ2-5): DGGITQSPKYLFRKEGQNVTLSCEQNLNHDAMYWYRQDPGQGLRLIYYSQIVNDFQKGDIAEGYSVSREKKESFPLTVTSAQKNPTAFYLCASQMKGTQYFGPGTRLLVL.

This clonotype was counted many times. The gene calls are TRBV6-1 and TRBJ2-7; unclear D gene. Germline assignment: CDR1 MNHNS and CDR2 SASEGT. The V gene lost 2 bases and the J gene lost 4 bases, with 6 bases spanning the gap. There are 12 residues in the CDR3. The CDR3 bases are TGTGCCAGCAGTGAAAGGTGGTACGAGCAGTACTTC. Translating gives CASSERWYEQYF.

The table lists this clonotype with a few counts. J is TRBJ2-1 and V is TRBV4-3; D not certain. CDR1 and CDR2 (germline): LGHNA, YSLEER. This CDR3 is 14 amino acids long. The ends were cut back, 0 bases at V and 9 bases at J, with 12 bases in the middle. The CDR3 bases are TGCGCCAGCAGCCAAGATCCTCAGAGAGGTGAGCAGTTCTTC. Translation: CASSQDPQRGEQFF.

This sequence joins TRBV29-1 and TRBJ2-1; 15 positions agree with TRBD2. This CDR3 is 18 amino acids long. J gave up 2 bases and V 3 bases, and 8 bases lay outside the gene matches. Germline V gives CDR1 SQVTM, CDR2 ANQGSEA. CDR3 amino acids: CSVDFGTSGRSAYNEQFF. CDR3 sequence (DNA): TGCAGCGTTGATTTCGGGACTAGCGGGAGGTCGGCCTACAATGAGCAGTTCTTC.

This clonotype was counted only a few times. The chain combines TRBV5-1 with TRBJ1-1; TRBD1 might be the D (5 bases). V lost 1 base to trimming and J lost 2 bases, with 9 bases between them. The CDR3 runs 14 residues. CDR1 is SGHRS and CDR2 is YFSETQ in the germline V gene. In nucleotides, the CDR3 is TGCGCCAGCAGCTTGCTGGACACCAACACTGAAGCTTTCTTT. This gives the protein CASSLLDTNTEAFF.

The V gene is TRBV5-5, the J gene TRBJ2-1; TRBD2 agrees at 11 bases. The ends lost 4 bases at V and 8 bases at J; junction bases unmatched: 11. Germline V CDR1 and CDR2: SGHKS, YYEKEE (reference sequence). The CDR3 totals 16 residues. The CDR3 loop reads CASSGTGTSGSYEQFF. The CDR3, as DNA: TGTGCCAGCAGCGGCACCGGGACTAGCGGAAGCTATGAGCAGTTCTTC.

At least ten counts were recorded for this clonotype. The chain's CDR3 is CASSQEFGTSGRTQFF. CDR3 DNA: TGCGCCAGCAGCCAAGAATTTGGGACTAGCGGGAGGACCCAGTTCTTC. The rearrangement links TRBV4-3 to TRBJ2-1, with 15 positions matching TRBD2. Germline loops: CDR1 LGHNA, CDR2 YSLEER. The CDR3 covers 16 residues. Trimming took 0 bases from V and 13 from J; bases not matched to a gene: 7.

This sequence joins TRBV7-9 and TRBJ1-5, with D perhaps TRBD1 (6 bases). The CDR3 has 16 amino acids. V lost 3 bases to trimming and J lost 1 base, with 13 bases between them. Germline assignment: CDR1 SEHNR and CDR2 FQNEAQ (reference sequence). The DNA of the CDR3 is TGTGCCAGCAGCTTCAGCTTGGGGACAAGCAATCAGCCCCAGCATTTT. Translated: CASSFSLGTSNQPQHF. Full variable domain (outside the CDR3, taken from reference TRBV7-9 and TRBJ1-5): DTGVSQNPRHKITKRGQNVTFRCDPISEHNRLYWYRQTLGQGPEFLTYFQNEAQLEKSRLLSDRFSAERPKGSFSTLEIQRTEQGDSAMYLCASSFSLGTSNQPQHFGDGTRLSIL.

The genes are TRBV5-1 and TRBJ2-5, with a tentative D call TRBD1 (6 bases). Germline V lookup: CDR1 SGHRS, CDR2 YFSETQ. The ends were cut back, 2 bases at V and 5 bases at J, with 10 bases in the middle. The CDR3 runs 13 residues. In DNA, the CDR3 is TGCGCCAGCAGCTTATGGGGGCACGAGACCCAGTACTTC. It translates to CASSLWGHETQYF.

The rearrangement joins TRBV6-5 to TRBJ2-2, with 7 bases matching TRBD2. After removal of 6 bases from V and 4 bases from J, the junction contained 8 bases not matched to a gene. Germline lookup yields CDR1 MNHEY and CDR2 SVGAGI. This CDR3 has 15 amino acids. The CDR3 reads CASRRGLEPTGELFF. In DNA, the CDR3 is TGTGCCAGCAGACGAGGACTAGAACCCACCGGGGAGCTGTTTTTT.

The gene calls are TRBV7-2 and TRBJ2-1; weak D call: TRBD2 (6 bases). V was pared by 5 bases and J by 7 bases, with 15 bases between. The length of the CDR3 is 14 residues. Germline values: CDR1 SGHTA, CDR2 FQGNSA. Here the CDR3 DNA reads TGTGCCAGCAGCCCTCCCATGGGGAGGAATGAGCAGTTCTTC. Amino acids: CASSPPMGRNEQFF.

The chain employs TRBV7-9 and TRBJ2-1, with no clear D. The V gene lost 7 bases and the J gene lost 4 bases, with 11 bases spanning the gap. There are 13 residues in the CDR3. The V gene's germline CDR1 is SEHNR and CDR2 FQNEAQ (reference sequence). CDR3 region: CASILIQYNEQFF. The CDR3 DNA reads TGTGCCAGCATCCTAATACAATACAATGAGCAGTTCTTC.

This clonotype has ten or more counts. This chain joins TRBV12-3 or TRBV12-4 and TRBJ2-5, with 11 bases lining up with TRBD2. V gave up 2 bases and J gave up 5 bases; unmatched junction bases: 7. This CDR3 contains 16 residues. The CDR3 loop reads CASSLFSGGAEETQYF. Written as DNA, the CDR3 is TGTGCCAGCAGTTTATTTAGCGGGGGGGCGGAGGAGACCCAGTACTTC.

This clonotype was detected a few times. The V gene is TRBV12-3 or TRBV12-4, the J gene TRBJ2-2, with D possibly being TRBD1 or TRBD2 (5 bases each). There are 12 residues in the CDR3. Trimming stripped 4 bases from V and 10 bases from J, with 10 bases between. The DNA for the CDR3 is TGTGCCAGCAGTTCGGGACCCGAGGAGCTGTTTTTT. Amino acid sequence: CASSSGPEELFF.

This chain connects TRBV5-4 to TRBJ2-7; no definite D call. Germline CDR1 and CDR2: SGHNT and YYREEE (reference sequence). The V gene lost 0 bases and the J gene lost 2 bases, with 6 bases spanning the gap. This CDR3 region has 13 residues. The CDR3 DNA is TGTGCCAGCAGCTTGGGGGTACCCTACGAGCAGTACTTC. This codes for CASSLGVPYEQYF.

This clonotype showed up just a few times. The chain has TRBV7-8 and TRBJ2-4; TRBD1 aligns across 7 bases. The V segment lost 1 base and the J segment 3 bases; nucleotides outside the gene matches: 9. CDR3 length equals 17 residues. The germline CDR1 and CDR2 sequences are SGHVS and FQNEAQ. The chain's CDR3 is CASSLVAGGFGKNIQYF. CDR3 DNA sequence: TGTGCCAGCAGCTTAGTTGCAGGGGGATTCGGCAAAAACATTCAGTACTTC.

The chain recombines TRBV5-1 with TRBJ2-3; 14 bases are a match to TRBD2. CDR1 SGHRS and CDR2 YFSETQ come from the germline V gene. V was pared by 4 bases and J by 4 bases, with 8 bases of the junction left unmatched. The CDR3 consists of 17 residues. This CDR3 reads CASSGLAGGLGADTQYF. The CDR3, as DNA: TGCGCCAGCAGCGGACTAGCGGGAGGCCTGGGAGCAGATACGCAGTATTTT. The full variable domain, in which reference TRBV5-1 and TRBJ2-3 provide the parts outside the CDR3, is KAGVTQTPRYLIKTRGQQVTLSCSPISGHRSVSWYQQTPGQGLQFLFEYFSETQRNKGNFPGRFSGRQFSNSRSEMNVSTLELGDSALYLCASSGLAGGLGADTQYFGPGTRLTVL.

This clonotype was seen ten or more times. The chain joins TRBV29-1 to TRBJ2-3, with 7 nucleotides matching TRBD1. Germline V lookup: CDR1 SQVTM, CDR2 ANQGSEA. V lost 7 bases and J lost 4; bases outside the gene matches: 11. This CDR3 has 14 residues. CDR3 sequence: CSATQGTIADTQYF. DNA for the CDR3: TGCAGCGCCACACAGGGGACGATCGCAGATACGCAGTATTTT.

The table lists this clonotype with a few counts. The chain employs TRBV30 and TRBJ1-3; D gene uncertain. Trimming took 2 bases from V and 1 from J, leaving 6 bases between them. Germline V gives CDR1 GTSNPN, CDR2 SVGIG (reference sequence). The CDR3 extends over 13 amino acids. CDR3 coding DNA: TGTGCCTGGAGTTTGACTTCTGGAAACACCATATATTTT. This translates into CAWSLTSGNTIYF. Looking up the rest from reference TRBV30 and TRBJ1-3 gives the full variable domain: SQTIHQWPATLVQPVGSPLSLECTVEGTSNPNLYWYRQAAGRGLQLLFYSVGIGQISSEVPQNLSASRPQDRQFILSSKKLLLSDSGFYLCAWSLTSGNTIYFGEGSWLTVV.